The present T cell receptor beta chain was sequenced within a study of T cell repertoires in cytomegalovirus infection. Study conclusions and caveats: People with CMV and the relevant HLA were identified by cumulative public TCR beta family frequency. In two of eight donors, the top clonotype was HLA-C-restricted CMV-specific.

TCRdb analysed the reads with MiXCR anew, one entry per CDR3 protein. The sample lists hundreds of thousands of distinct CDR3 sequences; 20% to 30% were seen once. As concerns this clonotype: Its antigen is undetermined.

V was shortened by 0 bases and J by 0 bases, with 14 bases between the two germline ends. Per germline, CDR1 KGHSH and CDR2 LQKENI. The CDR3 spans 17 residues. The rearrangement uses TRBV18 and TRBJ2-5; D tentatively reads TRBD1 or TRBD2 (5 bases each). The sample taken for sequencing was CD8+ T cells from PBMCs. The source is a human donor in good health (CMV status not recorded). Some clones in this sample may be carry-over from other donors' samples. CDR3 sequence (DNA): TGTGCCAGCTCACCACCCGGGGCGCGTCGGTACCAAGAGACCCAGTACTTC. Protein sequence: CASSPPGARRYQETQYF. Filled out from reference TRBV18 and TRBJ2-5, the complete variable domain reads NAGVMQNPRHLVRRRGQEARLRCSPMKGHSHVYWYRQLPEEGLKFMVYLQKENIIDESGMPKERFSAEFPKEGPSILRIQQVVRGDSAAYFCASSPPGARRYQETQYFGPGTRLLVL.